This entry features one T cell receptor (beta chain) sequence. Trimming took off 10 bases at V and 3 bases at J, with 18 bases between the two ends. The CDR3 is 15 amino acids. Per germline, CDR1 MNHEY and CDR2 SVGAGI. Authors' data handling: From reference gene primer amplification, estimates of nucleated cell counts were derived. Some clones are missing from TCRdb's copy, which holds only in-frame ones; the method was immunoSEQ multiplex PCR. Clonal size and the V and J genes are those of that table, whereas D and trimming came from the DNA. Seen here are 300,000 or so clones, around 92% observed once, and the top ten hold about 6.8%. This sample is part of a study of blood T cell repertoires in COVID-19. On the study more broadly: COVID-19 samples collected from the United States, Italy and Spain covered acute and convalescent phases. Nucleic acid was either cDNA or gDNA, and it came from T cells, B-cell-depleted T cells, or PBMCs.

J is TRBJ1-4 and V is TRBV6-5; D gene unclear. Sequences were obtained from peripheral blood. The TCR sequence derives from a man younger than 35 who had recovered from COVID-19. CDR3 nucleotide sequence: TGTGCCACCAACCAGGCGGGCGGGTCTAATGAAAAACTGTTTTTT. This gives the protein CATNQAGGSNEKLFF.